The TCR beta chain under discussion was sequenced for a study of tumor-infiltrating lymphocytes in primary liver carcinoma. Study at large: By surgical resection, the patients were treated for their primary liver carcinoma.

From germline, CDR1 is SGHNT and CDR2 YENEEA. V lost 0 bases and J 11 bases, leaving 16 bases between the germline ends. This CDR3 spans 14 amino acids. From about 0.5 ug of total RNA, TCR beta-specific cDNA was reverse-transcribed using a constant-region primer. What produced the TCR beta libraries was three nested multiplex PCR rounds using slightly modified ARM-PCR. A C-beta reverse primer and TRBV1-TRBV30 forward primers served in each of the first two PCR rounds, at 10 cycles apiece. TCRdb re-analysed the multiplex PCR reads in MiXCR, keeping a single row per CDR3 protein. The table includes approximately 330,000 distinct CDR3 sequences, less than 65% detected once. Germline DNA was extracted too, while blood RNA derived from unsorted whole blood. The study enrolled treatment-naive patients with chronic HBV infection. This clonotype was recorded at least ten times.

The sequence derives from a man aged 35-49 years with primary liver carcinoma and hepatitis B virus infection. Sequenced material: peripheral blood. V usage is TRBV11-3 and J usage is TRBJ1-1; no reliable D call. Written as DNA, the CDR3 is TGTGCCAGCAGCTTAGATTCGTCCGGGGTTGAGGCTTTCTTT. It yields the protein CASSLDSSGVEAFF.